This entry lists 31 T cell receptor beta chains sequenced from one sample in a study of cytomegalovirus exposure and HLA in healthy donors. Primers for the PCR totalled 60 Vbeta and 13 Jbeta. Here immunoSEQ multiplex PCR was the method, and the copy in TCRdb shows in-frame clones only, minus some. The data contain tens of thousands of clones, about 73% of them seen just once; the ten biggest clones take up about 14%. Sequencing was carried out using PBMCs. Every receptor here comes from a woman aged 45-65 years in good health and CMV-seropositive.

This chain uses TRBV7-9 with TRBJ1-2, with D perhaps matching TRBD1 (6 bases). The CDR3 spans 13 residues. Trimming removed 6 bases at V and 10 bases at J, with 18 bases between. Germline-derived CDR1 and CDR2 are SEHNR and FQNEAQ (reference sequence). CDR3 sequence: CASRPGESTAYTF. The CDR3 DNA reads as TGTGCCAGCAGACCAGGGGAAAGCACCGCCTACACCTTC.

The V call is TRBV28, the J call TRBJ2-6; D unresolved. V lost 4 bases and J 2 bases, leaving 6 bases between the germline ends. There are 14 residues in the CDR3. Germline values: CDR1 MDHEN, CDR2 SYDVKM. The CDR3 protein is CASSSFPGANVLTF. Written as DNA, the CDR3 is TGTGCCAGCAGTTCCTTCCCTGGGGCCAACGTCCTGACTTTC.

The rearrangement uses TRBV7-9 and TRBJ1-1, with D perhaps matching TRBD1 (5 bases). With 4 bases removed from V and 0 bases from J, the gap between germline ends came to 9 bases. The CDR3 is 14 residues long. CDR1 and CDR2 from the germline V gene are SEHNR and FQNEAQ (reference sequence). The CDR3, as DNA: TGTGCCAGCAGCTCGACAGCTTTGAACACTGAAGCTTTCTTT. It yields the protein CASSSTALNTEAFF.

The rearrangement uses TRBV19 and TRBJ2-2, with 11 bases lining up with TRBD2. The junction had 3 bases not matched to a gene; V was cut back by 5 bases and J by 1 base. The CDR3 is made up of 16 amino acids. The germline V gene has CDR1 LNHDA and CDR2 SQIVND (reference sequence). The CDR3 DNA reads as TGTGCCAGTAGTTTGGGACTAGCGGAGAACACCGGGGAGCTGTTTTTT. Its translation: CASSLGLAENTGELFF. The full variable domain, with the rest looked up from reference TRBV19 and TRBJ2-2, is DGGITQSPKYLFRKEGQNVTLSCEQNLNHDAMYWYRQDPGQGLRLIYYSQIVNDFQKGDIAEGYSVSREKKESFPLTVTSAQKNPTAFYLCASSLGLAENTGELFFGEGSRLTVL.

The J gene is TRBJ2-2, the V gene TRBV9; TRBD1 agrees at 7 bases. Germline values: CDR1 SGDLS, CDR2 YYNGEE. This CDR3 is built from 16 residues. V lost 4 bases to trimming and J lost 5 bases; unmatched junction nucleotides: 11. In nucleotides, the CDR3 is TGTGCCAGCAGCCGCATCGACCGACAGGGTACCGGGGAGCTGTTTTTT. Translation: CASSRIDRQGTGELFF. The variable domain in full, completed from reference TRBV9 and TRBJ2-2, reads DSGVTQTPKHLITATGQRVTLRCSPRSGDLSVYWYQQSLDQGLQFLIQYYNGEERAKGNILERFSAQQFPDLHSELNLSSLELGDSALYFCASSRIDRQGTGELFFGEGSRLTVL.

The rearrangement links TRBV5-1 to TRBJ1-1, with D maybe TRBD1 (6 bases). The CDR3 runs 14 residues. The germline gives CDR1 SGHRS, CDR2 YFSETQ. V lost 0 bases to trimming and J lost 4 bases, with 10 bases between them. The CDR3 reads CASSLDLGGTEAFF. In DNA, the CDR3 is TGCGCCAGCAGCTTGGACCTAGGGGGCACTGAAGCTTTCTTT.

This clone was detected a few times. This chain uses TRBV30 with TRBJ2-1; unclear D gene. With 0 bases removed from V and 10 bases from J, the gap between germline ends came to 10 bases. Germline V gene sequence: CDR1 GTSNPN, CDR2 SVGIG (reference sequence). This CDR3 is 12 amino acids long. CDR3 protein: CAWSVRSSEQFF. In DNA form, the CDR3 reads TGTGCCTGGAGTGTAAGGAGTTCGGAGCAGTTCTTC.

The V gene is TRBV7-8, the J gene TRBJ2-7; TRBD2 matches 14 bases. Per germline, CDR1 SGHVS and CDR2 FQNEAQ. Losses at the gene ends were 4 bases for V and 6 bases for J; bases not matched to a gene: 5. The CDR3 is made up of 15 amino acids. For the CDR3, the DNA is TGTGCCAGCAGCTCTGTGACTAGCGGGAGGGCCGAGCAGTACTTC. It translates to CASSSVTSGRAEQYF.

The chain joins TRBV5-1 to TRBJ1-1, with D possibly TRBD1 on 5 matching bases. The CDR3 consists of 13 residues. CDR1 and CDR2 from the germline V gene are SGHRS and YFSETQ. V was clipped by 4 bases and J by 4 bases, with 11 bases between them. CDR3 in DNA: TGCGCCAGCAGCCAGGACAAGGGCACTGAAGCTTTCTTT. Its translation: CASSQDKGTEAFF.

Comments on this clone: An end of the junction does not agree with germline; a read error may underlie this. This rearrangement joins TRBV4-2 to TRBJ2-7, with 7 bases lining up with TRBD2. The CDR3 is 14 residues long. Germline loops: CDR1 LGHNA, CDR2 YNFKEQ. In nucleotides, the CDR3 is TGTGCCAACAGCCGGGAGCGGGACCACTACGAGCAGTACTTC. Protein: CANSRERDHYEQYF.

This clone was seen once. The rearrangement links TRBV9 to TRBJ2-5; TRBD2 matches at 11 bases. This CDR3 region has 20 residues. Germline assignment: CDR1 SGDLS and CDR2 YYNGEE. V was clipped by 0 bases and J by 1 base; unmatched bases: 14. The CDR3 is CASSVAGNSGRAGGQETQYF. The CDR3 coding sequence is TGTGCCAGCAGCGTAGCGGGTAATAGCGGGAGGGCCGGCGGCCAAGAGACCCAGTACTTC.

The rearrangement joins TRBV7-9 to TRBJ2-1; possible D gene TRBD1, 5 bases. Germline CDR1 reads SEHNR; CDR2 reads FQNEAQ (reference sequence). V lost 6 bases and J 1 base, leaving 16 bases between the germline ends. The CDR3 sequence is 16 residues long. CDR3 amino acids: CASSTGPAQSYNEQFF. The CDR3 nucleotides read TGTGCCAGCAGTACAGGACCCGCCCAGTCCTACAATGAGCAGTTCTTC.

J is TRBJ2-7 and V is TRBV4-3; 9 bases line up with TRBD2. CDR3 size: 15 residues. The trim removed 3 bases at V and 4 bases at J, leaving 7 bases unmatched. The germline V gene has CDR1 LGHNA and CDR2 YSLEER. In DNA form, the CDR3 reads TGCGCCAGCAGCCAGCCCGGGACTAGCTTTTACGAGCAGTACTTC. Its protein product is CASSQPGTSFYEQYF.

The chain uses TRBV6-6 and TRBJ1-2; 9 bases line up with TRBD1. Germline V CDR1 and CDR2: MNHNY, SVGAGI (reference sequence). V lost 5 bases to trimming and J lost 8 bases; unmatched junction nucleotides: 9. The CDR3 has 14 amino acids. CDR3 bases: TGTGCCAGCAGTGACAGGGGACAGGGAGGGGGCTACACCTTC. It is translated as CASSDRGQGGGYTF.

This chain joins TRBV9 and TRBJ1-5; 7 nucleotides line up with TRBD1. V shed 0 bases and J 7 bases; nucleotides not matched to a gene: 7. The CDR3 totals 15 residues. Germline V gene sequence: CDR1 SGDLS, CDR2 YYNGEE. The CDR3 sequence: CASSVGQGFWQPQHF. For the CDR3, the DNA is TGTGCCAGCAGCGTAGGACAGGGTTTTTGGCAGCCCCAGCATTTT.

The chain links TRBV2 to TRBJ2-5, with a weak D call TRBD1 (5 bases). Trimming removed 5 bases from V and 2 bases from J, with 15 bases in between. This CDR3 has 15 residues. CDR1 and CDR2 from the germline V gene are SNHLY and FYNNEI. CDR3 nucleotides: TGTGCCAGCAGTCAAAACCGACAGTTACAAGAGACCCAGTACTTC. This sequence encodes CASSQNRQLQETQYF.

The V call is TRBV19, the J call TRBJ1-5; possible D gene TRBD1, 6 bases. The CDR3 is 17 amino acids. Trimming left V 4 bases short and J 5 bases short, with 21 bases between. The germline gives CDR1 LNHDA, CDR2 SQIVND (reference sequence). This CDR3 is CASSRGQSGGTDQPQHF. DNA for the CDR3: TGTGCCAGTAGTAGAGGACAGTCGGGGGGCACGGATCAGCCCCAGCATTTT.

The J gene is TRBJ1-3, the V gene TRBV7-9; weak D call: TRBD1 (6 bases). The CDR3 extends over 15 amino acids. CDR1 SEHNR and CDR2 FQNEAQ come from the germline V gene (reference sequence). V lost 7 bases to trimming and J lost 1 base, with 14 bases between them. The DNA for the CDR3 is TGTGCCAGCACGCTACAGGGAGTATCTGGAAACACCATATATTTT. This sequence encodes CASTLQGVSGNTIYF.

The genes are TRBV7-3 and TRBJ2-7; 7 nucleotides line up with TRBD2. This CDR3 region has 14 residues. Germline V gives CDR1 SGHTA, CDR2 FQGTGA. Trimming at V came to 4 bases and at J to 3 bases, leaving 6 bases not matched to a gene. The CDR3, as DNA: TGTGCCAGCAGCTGGGGGGGGTCGGGCTACGAGCAGTACTTC. It specifies CASSWGGSGYEQYF.

This rearrangement joins TRBV6-5 to TRBJ2-1; D remains ambiguous. V was shortened by 7 bases and J by 0 bases, with 13 bases between the two germline ends. The germline CDR1 and CDR2 sequences are MNHEY and SVGAGI. CDR3 length: 15 residues. The CDR3 protein is CASKEVGSSYNEQFF. In DNA form, the CDR3 reads TGTGCCAGCAAAGAAGTCGGTAGCTCCTACAATGAGCAGTTCTTC.

The rearrangement uses TRBV19 and TRBJ2-2; maybe TRBD2 (6 bases). V lost 9 bases, J lost 1 base, and 15 bases lay in between. Germline V gene data show CDR1 as LNHDA and CDR2 as SQIVND (reference sequence). The CDR3 sequence is 15 residues long. In DNA form, the CDR3 reads TGTGCCAGCCGACCGGGACTCTGGAACACCGGGGAGCTGTTTTTT. Amino acid sequence: CASRPGLWNTGELFF.

The chain is built from TRBV18 and TRBJ1-2; 10 bases are shared with TRBD1. The CDR3 totals 17 residues. V dropped 3 bases and J dropped 2; count of bases not matched to a gene: 9. CDR1 KGHSH and CDR2 LQKENI come from the germline V gene. CDR3 nucleotides: TGTGCCAGCTCACCTCAACTTTTGACAGGGGGCAACTATGGCTACACCTTC. This sequence encodes CASSPQLLTGGNYGYTF.

The rearrangement joins TRBV28 to TRBJ2-7, with TRBD2 matching over 9 bases. The V and J ends lost 4 bases and 2 bases, in that order; junction bases with no gene match: 12. Germline values: CDR1 MDHEN, CDR2 SYDVKM. CDR3 length: 17 residues. The CDR3 region is CASSWGLAPPIPYEQYF. In nucleotides, the CDR3 is TGTGCCAGCAGTTGGGGACTAGCCCCTCCTATCCCCTACGAGCAGTACTTC.

This clone was recorded only once. The V call is TRBV18, the J call TRBJ1-1; D ambiguous. Trimming removed 3 bases at V and 1 base at J, with 15 bases between. The CDR3 consists of 16 residues. Germline V lookup: CDR1 KGHSH, CDR2 LQKENI. The CDR3 loop reads CASSPTAASKNTEAFF. CDR3 bases: TGTGCCAGCTCACCGACCGCGGCCAGCAAGAACACTGAAGCTTTCTTT.

The rearrangement joins TRBV29-1 to TRBJ2-7, with 14 bases fitting TRBD2. This CDR3 comprises 14 residues. The germline CDR1 and CDR2 sequences are SQVTM and ANQGSEA. J was trimmed by 4 bases and V by 8 bases; bases with no gene match: 7. CDR3 amino acids: CSTGTSGSGYEQYF. CDR3 DNA sequence: TGCAGCACCGGGACTAGCGGGAGCGGTTACGAGCAGTACTTC.

V gene TRBV6-5 combines with J gene TRBJ1-2, with a tentative D call TRBD1 (5 bases). Germline lookup yields CDR1 MNHEY and CDR2 SVGAGI. The CDR3 consists of 11 residues. Trimming removed 5 bases at V and 10 bases at J, with 11 bases between. The DNA for the CDR3 is TGTGCCAGCAGTGAATGGGGGGACTACACCTTC. Its translation is CASSEWGDYTF.

The V gene is TRBV27, the J gene TRBJ2-7; D uncertain. Germline values: CDR1 MNHEY, CDR2 SMNVEV (reference sequence). Trimming took 4 bases from V and 0 from J, leaving 13 bases between them. The CDR3 is 15 amino acids. DNA of the CDR3: TGTGCCAGCAGTTATCAGCGTCCTTCCTCCTACGAGCAGTACTTC. Protein: CASSYQRPSSYEQYF.

V and J are TRBV5-1 and TRBJ2-7; TRBD2 aligns across 10 bases. This CDR3 has 15 residues. The ends lost 0 bases at V and 4 bases at J; junction bases unmatched: 4. Germline V gives CDR1 SGHRS, CDR2 YFSETQ. CDR3 loop: CASSLEGLAIYEQYF. The CDR3 DNA reads as TGCGCCAGCAGCTTGGAGGGACTAGCGATTTACGAGCAGTACTTC.

This chain uses TRBV5-4 with TRBJ2-7, with 8 bases identical to TRBD1. Germline loops: CDR1 SGHNT, CDR2 YYREEE (reference sequence). The CDR3 consists of 14 residues. Unmatched junction bases numbered 7, after V lost 2 bases and J lost 6 bases. CDR3 region: CASSFLTGVVEQYF. The DNA for the CDR3 is TGTGCCAGCAGCTTTTTGACAGGGGTGGTCGAGCAGTACTTC.

The chain links TRBV5-1 to TRBJ2-5; the match to TRBD2 covers 8 bases. Matching the DNA end better, TRBJ2-7 makes the J call doubtful. Germline-derived CDR1 and CDR2 are SGHRS and YFSETQ. The CDR3 is 15 residues long. CDR3 sequence reads: CASSPAGTSSGEQYF. The CDR3 DNA sequence: TGCGCCAGCAGCCCGGCGGGGACTAGTTCAGGCGAGCAGTACTTC.

This clone was found once. J is TRBJ2-7 and V is TRBV21-1; the table's TRBD1 call for D was not verified on the DNA. TRBV21-1 is reported as a pseudogene. The CDR3 runs 18 residues. The DNA for the CDR3 is TGTGCCAGCAGCAAAAGGTATGGAAGGACAGTCGGATCCTACGAGCAGTACTTC. Its protein is CASSKRYGRTVGSYEQYF.